The entry that follows covers one TCR beta chain sequence. Antigen: not known. The data stem from a study of shared clonotypes between healthy human individuals. Donation came from healthy HIV-negative adults that had no recent acute infections or vaccinations. Findings and limits, study-wide: Compared with clonotypes that all four donors shared, non-shared clonotypes had lower generation probabilities. Generally, estimated richness proved larger in naive subsets than it did in memory subsets.

The CDR3 spans 16 residues. Trimming cost V 0 bases and J 2 bases, with 11 bases left between them. Germline V lookup: CDR1 SGHRS, CDR2 YFSETQ. Clones were sequenced by immunoSEQ multiplex PCR, and TCRdb holds only the in-frame ones, with some missing. The table has about 2.5 million clones, 92% seen once. The source material was naive CD4+ T cells from PBMCs. Noted subset: CD45RA+ positively selected. The clonotype originates from a man aged 18 to 30 in good health. Some clones in this sample may be carry-over from other donors' samples. The chain recombines TRBV5-1 with TRBJ2-2; TRBD1 is a possible D gene (6 bases). The CDR3 DNA reads as TGCGCCAGCAGCTTGGTCCGGGACACAAACACCGGGGAGCTGTTTTTT. Translated, it gives CASSLVRDTNTGELFF.